This T cell receptor beta chain stems from a study of blood T cell repertoires in COVID-19. Study as a whole: COVID-19 samples from acute and convalescent phases originated in the United States, Italy and Spain. T cells, B-cell-depleted T cells, or PBMCs supplied cDNA or gDNA.

Source study methods: Using reference gene primer amplification, nucleated cell counts were estimated. Libraries were prepared by immunoSEQ multiplex PCR; TCRdb keeps only in-frame clonotypes and omits some of them. The DNA gave D and trimming, while V, J and clone size come from that table. The sample has under 95,000 clones; around three quarters are singletons. Germline V CDR1 and CDR2: MNHNY, SVGAGI (reference sequence). The CDR3 has 15 amino acids. V was clipped by 7 bases and J by 1 base; unmatched bases: 9. This clonotype was obtained from a man aged 60 to 69 with active or convalescent COVID-19. Sequences were obtained from peripheral blood. This rearrangement joins TRBV6-6 to TRBJ1-1; 7 nucleotides line up with TRBD1. CDR3 nucleotides: TGTGCCAGCACTCCGACAGGGAGAGCGAACACTGAAGCTTTCTTT. It is translated as CASTPTGRANTEAFF.